This T cell receptor (beta chain) comes out of a study of blood T cells in healthy people across ages. The germline V gene has CDR1 PRHDT and CDR2 FYEKMQ (reference sequence). The CDR3 length is 16 residues. Between the trimmed V and J ends, which lost 3 bases and 7 bases, there was a span of 19 bases. A second PCR, run for roughly 6 to 11 cycles, used a sample-barcoded 5' primer plus a J-beta primer mix. TCRdb itself ran the 5' RACE reads through MiXCR, one entry per CDR3 protein. This sample has over 1,200,000 distinct CDR3 sequences; approximately 59% occur once, and the top ten carry about 6.7%. This clonotype was counted between two and nine times.

Sequencing was carried out using blood. The TCR was taken from a man in his late teens or twenties in good health. The chain recombines TRBV13 with TRBJ2-1; D not resolved. CDR3 in amino acids: CASSFLGLSSGNEQFF. The CDR3 region has the DNA TGTGCCAGCAGCTTCCTTGGCCTTTCTTCCGGAAATGAGCAGTTCTTC. The full variable domain, with the rest looked up from reference TRBV13 and TRBJ2-1, is AAGVIQSPRHLIKEKRETATLKCYPIPRHDTVYWYQQGPGQDPQFLISFYEKMQSDKGSIPDRFSAQQFSDYHSELNMSSLELGDSALYFCASSFLGLSSGNEQFFGPGTRLTVL.